This T cell receptor beta chain is drawn from a study of technical replicates of blood from several donors. This clone was picked up a small number of times. Sequencing was performed with immunoSEQ multiplex PCR; in TCRdb, only in-frame clones are kept and a portion is missing. The sample consists of some 74,000 clones, 95% to 97% of them appearing once. This CDR3 has 15 amino acids. Per germline, CDR1 SEHNR and CDR2 FQNEAQ (reference sequence). J lost 3 bases, V lost 3 bases, and 6 bases had no gene match. Specimen: T cells isolated from PBMCs. The TCR originated in a human donor in good health. This sequence joins TRBV7-9 and TRBJ2-3; 7 bases match TRBD2. This CDR3 reads CASSFGAGETDTQYF. Here the CDR3 DNA reads TGTGCCAGCAGCTTTGGCGCGGGAGAAACAGATACGCAGTATTTT.